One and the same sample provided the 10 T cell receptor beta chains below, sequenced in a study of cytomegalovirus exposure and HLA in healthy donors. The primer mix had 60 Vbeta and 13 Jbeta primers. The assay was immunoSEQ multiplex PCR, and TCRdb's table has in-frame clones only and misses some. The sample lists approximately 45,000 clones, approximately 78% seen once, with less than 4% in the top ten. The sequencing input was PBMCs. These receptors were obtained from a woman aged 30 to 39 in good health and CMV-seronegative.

The CDR3 loop reads CASSEQVRNQPQHF. The CDR3 DNA follows: TGTGCCAGCAGTGAACAGGTCCGCAATCAGCCCCAGCATTTT. The chain recombines TRBV2 with TRBJ1-5; D gene uncertain. The CDR3 loop spans 14 amino acids. V lost 2 bases, J lost 2 bases, and 7 bases lay in between. The germline CDR1 and CDR2 sequences are SNHLY and FYNNEI. Combining the CDR3 with reference TRBV2 and TRBJ1-5 gives the whole variable domain EPEVTQTPSHQVTQMGQEVILRCVPISNHLYFYWYRQILGQKVEFLVSFYNNEISEKSEIFDDQFSVERPDGSNFTLKIRSTKLEDSAMYFCASSEQVRNQPQHFGDGTRLSIL.

This CDR3 is CASSYSGTGGTEAFF. CDR3 sequence (DNA): TGTGCCAGCAGTTATTCCGGGACAGGCGGTACTGAAGCTTTCTTT. The J gene is TRBJ1-1, the V gene TRBV6-5, with 8 bases matching TRBD1. Germline V gene sequence: CDR1 MNHEY, CDR2 SVGAGI. The junction had 8 bases not matched to a gene; V was cut back by 3 bases and J by 5 bases. The CDR3 consists of 15 residues.

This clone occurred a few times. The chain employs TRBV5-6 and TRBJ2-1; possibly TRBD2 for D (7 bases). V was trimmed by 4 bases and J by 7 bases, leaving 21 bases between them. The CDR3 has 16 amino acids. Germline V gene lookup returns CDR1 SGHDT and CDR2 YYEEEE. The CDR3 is CASSRAWGGTANEQFF. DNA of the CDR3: TGTGCCAGCAGCCGGGCGTGGGGGGGCACGGCTAATGAGCAGTTCTTC.

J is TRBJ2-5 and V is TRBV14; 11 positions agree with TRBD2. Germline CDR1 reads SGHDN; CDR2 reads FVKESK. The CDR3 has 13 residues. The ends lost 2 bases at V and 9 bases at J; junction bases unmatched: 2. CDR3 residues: CASSQTSGSPQYF. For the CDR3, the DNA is TGTGCCAGCAGCCAAACTAGCGGGAGTCCCCAGTACTTC. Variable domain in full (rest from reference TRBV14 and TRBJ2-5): EAGVTQFPSHSVIEKGQTVTLRCDPISGHDNLYWYRRVMGKEIKFLLHFVKESKQDESGMPNNRFLAERTGGTYSTLKVQPAELEDSGVYFCASSQTSGSPQYFGPGTRLLVL.

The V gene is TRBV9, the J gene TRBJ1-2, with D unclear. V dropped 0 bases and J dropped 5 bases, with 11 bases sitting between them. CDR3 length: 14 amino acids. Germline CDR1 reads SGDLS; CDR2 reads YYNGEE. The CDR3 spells CASSVEAEVYGYTF. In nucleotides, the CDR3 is TGTGCCAGCAGCGTAGAAGCGGAGGTGTATGGCTACACCTTC.

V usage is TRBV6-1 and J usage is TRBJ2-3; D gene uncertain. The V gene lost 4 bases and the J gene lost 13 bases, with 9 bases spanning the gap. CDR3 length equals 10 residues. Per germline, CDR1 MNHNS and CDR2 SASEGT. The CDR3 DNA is TGTGCCAGCAGTGTATCTGGAGAGTATTTT. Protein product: CASSVSGEYF.

The CDR3 spells CARTGTNGETQYF. In nucleotides, the CDR3 is TGTGCCAGGACCGGGACTAATGGAGAGACCCAGTACTTC. This chain uses TRBV28 with TRBJ2-5; 7 bases map to TRBD2. Germline V gene sequence: CDR1 MDHEN, CDR2 SYDVKM. Germline trimming cut 9 bases from V and 4 bases from J; bases unmatched to any gene: 8. This CDR3 contains 13 residues. Filled out from reference TRBV28 and TRBJ2-5, the complete variable domain reads DVKVTQSSRYLVKRTGEKVFLECVQDMDHENMFWYRQDPGLGLRLIYFSYDVKMKEKGDIPEGYSVSREKKERFSLILESASTNQTSMYLCARTGTNGETQYFGPGTRLLVL.

CDR3 DNA sequence: TGTGCCAGCAGATCCACTAGCGGGAGGACAGATACGCAGTATTTT. Protein product: CASRSTSGRTDTQYF. This chain joins TRBV6-5 and TRBJ2-3; 12 bases are shared with TRBD2. The CDR3 contains 15 residues. Per the germline V gene, CDR1 is MNHEY and CDR2 is SVGAGI. Unmatched junction bases numbered 4, after V lost 6 bases and J lost 3 bases.

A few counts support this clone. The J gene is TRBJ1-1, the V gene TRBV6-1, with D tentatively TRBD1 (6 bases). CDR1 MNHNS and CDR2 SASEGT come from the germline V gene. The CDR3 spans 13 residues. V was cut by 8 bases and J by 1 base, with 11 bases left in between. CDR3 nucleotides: TGTGCCAGCTCCGGGACAACGAACACTGAAGCTTTCTTT. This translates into CASSGTTNTEAFF.

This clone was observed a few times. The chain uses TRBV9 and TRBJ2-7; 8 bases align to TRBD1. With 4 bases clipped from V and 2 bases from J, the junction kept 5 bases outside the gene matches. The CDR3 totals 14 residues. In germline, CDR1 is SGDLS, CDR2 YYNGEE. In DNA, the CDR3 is TGTGCCAGCAGCATACAGGGGGATACCTACGAGCAGTACTTC. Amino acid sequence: CASSIQGDTYEQYF.